The 24 T cell receptor beta chains in this list originate from one sample, sequenced in a study of vaccination effects on CD4 cells after COVID-19. The repertoire was sequenced with immunoSEQ multiplex PCR; TCRdb's copy has only in-frame clones and lacks some. The sample comprises some 17,000 clones, approximately 82% of which are singletons, and about 20% rests with the top ten. Antigen-specific CD4+ T cells expanded by the ViraFEST assay with viral peptide pools were then sequenced. Once cultured for about 9 days, the cells underwent separation to obtain CD4+ T cells. Their SARS-CoV-2 infection, verified by PCR, occurred between March and December 2020. Participants were given two doses of BNT162b2 or mRNA-1273 vaccine. Which antigens these TCRs recognize remains unknown. The input for sequencing was CD4+ T cells from PBMCs cultured with SARS-CoV-2 spike peptides, taken after COVID-19 vaccination. The source of these receptors is a human donor who had a prior SARS-CoV-2 infection.

This clone was counted between two and nine times. The chain recombines TRBV12-3 or TRBV12-4 with TRBJ2-1; D unresolved. CDR3 length: 11 residues. Between the trimmed V and J ends, which lost 4 bases and 8 bases, there was a span of 6 bases. The CDR3 sequence: CASSYFDEQFF. CDR3 coding DNA: TGTGCCAGCAGTTACTTTGATGAGCAGTTCTTC.

The rearrangement joins TRBV12-3 or TRBV12-4 to TRBJ1-5; D is unclear. Trimming took 1 base from V and 5 from J, leaving 6 bases between them. CDR3 length: 13 amino acids. The DNA for the CDR3 is TGTGCCAGCAGTTTAGATTGGGATCAGCCCCAGCATTTT. Translation: CASSLDWDQPQHF.

This clone has just one count. The chain carries TRBV19 and TRBJ1-5, with TRBD1 matching over 7 bases. Germline V gives CDR1 LNHDA, CDR2 SQIVND (reference sequence). Trimming took 6 bases from V and 9 from J; bases not matched to a gene: 8. CDR3 size: 13 residues. The CDR3 coding sequence is TGTGCCAGTAGGGGGGACAGCATGGGGCCCCAGCATTTT. The encoded protein is CASRGDSMGPQHF. Drawing the rest from reference TRBV19 and TRBJ1-5, the complete variable domain is DGGITQSPKYLFRKEGQNVTLSCEQNLNHDAMYWYRQDPGQGLRLIYYSQIVNDFQKGDIAEGYSVSREKKESFPLTVTSAQKNPTAFYLCASRGDSMGPQHFGDGTRLSIL.

The chain uses TRBV4-3 and TRBJ2-1; the D call may be TRBD1 or TRBD2 (6 bases each). The CDR3 has 15 residues. Between the trimmed V and J ends, which lost 0 bases and 7 bases, there was a span of 13 bases. Germline V gene lookup returns CDR1 LGHNA and CDR2 YSLEER. CDR3: CASSQDRGQINEQFF. The CDR3 DNA sequence: TGCGCCAGCAGCCAAGATCGGGGGCAGATAAATGAGCAGTTCTTC.

This chain links TRBV2 with TRBJ1-2; the D is unclear. The V and J ends lost 2 bases and 4 bases respectively, with 5 bases between them. Germline V gene lookup returns CDR1 SNHLY and CDR2 FYNNEI. There are 12 residues in the CDR3. This CDR3 reads CASSERGYGYTF. The CDR3 DNA reads as TGTGCCAGCAGTGAACGGGGCTATGGCTACACCTTC.

J is TRBJ2-5 and V is TRBV18; 13 nucleotides agree with TRBD2. Per germline, CDR1 KGHSH and CDR2 LQKENI. The junction had 10 bases not matched to a gene; V was cut back by 7 bases and J by 5 bases. CDR3 size: 16 residues. DNA of the CDR3: TGTGCCAGCTTGACGGGACTAGCGGGAACTAGGGAGACCCAGTACTTC. It specifies CASLTGLAGTRETQYF.

This clone was counted a few times. V and J are TRBV5-6 and TRBJ2-3; D unresolved. This CDR3 has 13 residues. V was shortened by 5 bases and J by 4 bases, with 11 bases between the two germline ends. CDR1 is SGHDT, CDR2 YYEEEE, per germline. DNA for the CDR3: TGTGCCAGCAGTGGGGATGGCGCAGATACGCAGTATTTT. Protein sequence: CASSGDGADTQYF.

V and J are TRBV5-6 and TRBJ2-7, with 9 bases matching TRBD1. Looked up from germline, CDR1 is SGHDT and CDR2 is YYEEEE. Losses at the gene ends were 4 bases for V and 5 bases for J; bases not matched to a gene: 13. The CDR3 is made up of 16 amino acids. CDR3 in DNA: TGTGCCAGCAGCAATTACTTGGGACAGGGTCCCCACGAGCAGTACTTC. This gives the protein CASSNYLGQGPHEQYF.

V usage is TRBV6-1 and J usage is TRBJ1-2; D gene ambiguous. V lost 2 bases, J lost 1 base, and 2 bases lay in between. Germline V CDR1 and CDR2: MNHNS, SASEGT. The length of the CDR3 is 12 residues. The CDR3 sequence: CASSERNYGYTF. Written as DNA, the CDR3 is TGTGCCAGCAGTGAACGTAACTATGGCTACACCTTC.

J is TRBJ1-1 and V is TRBV5-1; D remains ambiguous. Germline V gene sequence: CDR1 SGHRS, CDR2 YFSETQ. The CDR3 has 13 amino acids. The V end lost 4 bases, the J end lost 3 bases, and 10 bases lay between the germline ends. This chain's CDR3 is CASSKNVDTEAFF. DNA of the CDR3: TGCGCCAGCAGCAAGAATGTAGACACTGAAGCTTTCTTT. Filled out from reference TRBV5-1 and TRBJ1-1, the complete variable domain reads KAGVTQTPRYLIKTRGQQVTLSCSPISGHRSVSWYQQTPGQGLQFLFEYFSETQRNKGNFPGRFSGRQFSNSRSEMNVSTLELGDSALYLCASSKNVDTEAFFGQGTRLTVV.

This rearrangement joins TRBV2 to TRBJ1-5; 7 nucleotides align to TRBD1. The CDR3 totals 14 residues. With V trimmed by 6 bases and J by 5 bases, 7 bases remained unmatched. In germline, CDR1 is SNHLY, CDR2 FYNNEI. The CDR3 is CASSAGQNYQPQHF. The DNA for the CDR3 is TGTGCCAGCAGCGCGGGACAGAATTATCAGCCCCAGCATTTT.

V is TRBV27 and J is TRBJ2-1; 7 positions agree with TRBD2. CDR3 length: 17 residues. The germline gives CDR1 MNHEY, CDR2 SMNVEV (reference sequence). The V and J ends lost 5 bases and 4 bases, in that order; junction bases with no gene match: 14. The CDR3 loop reads CASSDPSGTLRYNEQFF. CDR3 coding DNA: TGTGCCAGCAGTGACCCAAGCGGGACCCTTCGTTACAATGAGCAGTTCTTC.

V is TRBV19 and J is TRBJ2-3; 9 nucleotides align to TRBD2. CDR1 is LNHDA, CDR2 SQIVND, per germline (reference sequence). Trimming took 2 bases from V and 4 from J; bases not matched to a gene: 10. This CDR3 has 17 amino acids. Here the CDR3 DNA reads TGTGCCAGTAGTATAATCCGAGCGGGGGGAAGAGCAGATACGCAGTATTTT. Its translation: CASSIIRAGGRADTQYF.

This rearrangement joins TRBV29-1 to TRBJ2-5; D is unresolved. This CDR3 has 12 residues. Trimming took off 7 bases at V and 1 base at J, with 10 bases between the two ends. In germline, CDR1 is SQVTM, CDR2 ANQGSEA. In DNA, the CDR3 is TGCAGCGCCACGGGCGCCCAAGAGACCCAGTACTTC. This sequence encodes CSATGAQETQYF.

This clone was seen only a few times. This sequence joins TRBV2 and TRBJ2-1; tentatively, D is TRBD1 (6 bases). Trimming removed 5 bases at V and 5 bases at J, with 7 bases between. CDR1 SNHLY and CDR2 FYNNEI come from the germline V gene. The CDR3 has 12 residues. CDR3 DNA: TGTGCCAGCAGTAAGGGGGACAATGAGCAGTTCTTC. This encodes CASSKGDNEQFF.

The chain has TRBV10-3 and TRBJ1-2, with a possible D match to TRBD1 (5 bases). This CDR3 region has 16 residues. Trimming left V 3 bases short and J 2 bases short, with 16 bases between. Germline lookup yields CDR1 ENHRY and CDR2 SYGVKD. CDR3 coding DNA: TGTGCCATCAGTGAAAAGATTAACAGGTGGAACTATGGCTACACCTTC. As protein: CAISEKINRWNYGYTF.

The chain is built from TRBV7-9 and TRBJ2-1, with D possibly TRBD2 on 5 matching bases. CDR1 is SEHNR, CDR2 FQNEAQ, per germline (reference sequence). CDR3 length: 13 residues. Between the trimmed V and J ends, which lost 11 bases and 3 bases, there was a span of 14 bases. The CDR3 nucleotides read TGTGCCTGTCGGACTGGAAGCTACAATGAGCAGTTCTTC. This sequence encodes CACRTGSYNEQFF.

The chain is built from TRBV5-1 and TRBJ1-6; 7 positions match TRBD1. CDR3 length: 15 residues. Germline assignment: CDR1 SGHRS and CDR2 YFSETQ. V was clipped by 4 bases and J by 9 bases; unmatched bases: 10. This CDR3 is CASSPEDRRGSPLHF. CDR3 in DNA: TGCGCCAGCAGCCCGGAGGACAGGCGGGGTTCACCCCTCCACTTT.

V usage is TRBV5-4 and J usage is TRBJ2-1; the D is unclear. V was cut by 1 base and J by 7 bases, with 9 bases left in between. Germline CDR1 and CDR2: SGHNT and YYREEE (reference sequence). This CDR3 region has 13 residues. The CDR3 region is CASSLRFGNEQFF. The CDR3 DNA is TGTGCCAGCAGCTTGAGGTTTGGGAATGAGCAGTTCTTC. The whole variable domain, remainder taken from reference TRBV5-4 and TRBJ2-1, is ETGVTQSPTHLIKTRGQQVTLRCSSQSGHNTVSWYQQALGQGPQFIFQYYREEENGRGNFPPRFSGLQFPNYSSELNVNALELDDSALYLCASSLRFGNEQFFGPGTRLTVL.

V gene TRBV5-1 combines with J gene TRBJ1-4; D not resolved. Deletions cut 7 bases from V and 8 bases from J, with 15 bases between. The germline gives CDR1 SGHRS, CDR2 YFSETQ. This CDR3 region has 13 residues. CDR3 residues: CASGRGFGEKLFF. The CDR3 DNA reads TGCGCCAGCGGTCGGGGATTTGGCGAAAAACTGTTTTTT.

V and J are TRBV30 and TRBJ2-7; 12 bases match TRBD2. The length of the CDR3 is 13 residues. Germline trimming cut 3 bases from V and 9 bases from J; bases unmatched to any gene: 6. Germline CDR1 reads GTSNPN; CDR2 reads SVGIG (reference sequence). CDR3 DNA: TGTGCCTGGAGACTAGCGGGAGGCGGGGCGCAGTACTTC. Translating it yields CAWRLAGGGAQYF.

This clone was observed once. V usage is TRBV12-3 or TRBV12-4 and J usage is TRBJ1-4; TRBD1 aligns across 7 bases. CDR3 length: 13 residues. With V trimmed by 5 bases and J by 6 bases, 3 bases remained unmatched. The CDR3 nucleotides are TGTGCCAGCAGTGGTGACAGGGATGAAAAACTGTTTTTT. Translated: CASSGDRDEKLFF.

The rearrangement joins TRBV18 to TRBJ1-5, with D uncertain. CDR3 length equals 15 residues. V lost 2 bases to trimming and J lost 0 bases, with 8 bases between them. Germline V gene data show CDR1 as KGHSH and CDR2 as LQKENI. CDR3 nucleotides: TGTGCCAGCTCACCAAACGAATATAGCAATCAGCCCCAGCATTTT. Translation: CASSPNEYSNQPQHF.

This chain joins TRBV4-1 and TRBJ1-1; no definite D call. Germline V gene data show CDR1 as MGHRA and CDR2 as YSYEKL. This CDR3 has 13 residues. Trimming took off 3 bases at V and 6 bases at J, with 11 bases between the two ends. As DNA, the CDR3 is TGCGCCAGCAGCCACACCCGGGCCGCTGAAGCTTTCTTT. It specifies CASSHTRAAEAFF.